Listed here are 6 T cell receptor beta chains from one sample, sequenced in a study of identical twins. TCRdb re-derived calls from the 5' RACE reads in MiXCR, one entry per CDR3 protein. The sample lists about 530,000 distinct CDR3 sequences; 20% to 25% were seen once. This sample was shared with a second study, whose subject was yellow fever vaccine responses in identical twins.

The specimen was CD4+ T cells sorted from blood. All receptors derive from a woman between 18 and 29 years old in good health.

The chain combines TRBV10-2 with TRBJ2-3; 9 nucleotides agree with TRBD2. The length of the CDR3 is 14 residues. J lost 4 bases, V lost 4 bases, and 3 bases had no gene match. Germline CDR1 WSHSY, CDR2 SAAADI. The DNA for the CDR3 is TGCGCCAGCAGTGTAGCGGGAGTTGCAGATACGCAGTATTTT. Residues: CASSVAGVADTQYF.

The V gene is TRBV24-1, the J gene TRBJ2-4; possibly TRBD2 for D (6 bases). The CDR3 contains 14 residues. Deletions cut 10 bases from V and 6 bases from J, with 18 bases between. CDR1 and CDR2 from the germline V gene are KGHDR and SFDVKD. The DNA of the CDR3 is TGTGCCACGCCCGTGAGGAGGGTCGGAAACATTCAGTACTTC. It is translated as CATPVRRVGNIQYF.

The CDR3 DNA follows: TGTGCCAGCAGCCCGACGTCGGGGCGCTCCTACAATGAGCAGTTCTTC. This gives the protein CASSPTSGRSYNEQFF. The chain employs TRBV4-2 and TRBJ2-1, with D perhaps TRBD1 or TRBD2 (5 bases each). Trimming removed 4 bases from V and 0 bases from J, with 13 bases in between. Germline V gene sequence: CDR1 LGHNA, CDR2 YNFKEQ. The CDR3 has 16 amino acids.

The chain employs TRBV6-5 and TRBJ2-3; D unresolved. The CDR3 has 12 amino acids. Germline V gene data show CDR1 as MNHEY and CDR2 as SVGAGI. Trimming removed 6 bases from V and 4 bases from J, with 8 bases in between. The CDR3: CASRTAADTQYF. For the CDR3, the DNA is TGTGCCAGCAGAACGGCGGCAGATACGCAGTATTTT.

This rearrangement joins TRBV5-1 to TRBJ1-4; 8 bases fit TRBD1. This CDR3 comprises 15 residues. V was clipped by 5 bases and J by 2 bases; unmatched bases: 5. CDR1 and CDR2 (germline): SGHRS, YFSETQ. The CDR3 DNA sequence: TGCGCCAGCAGTTACAACAGGGGGACTAATGAAAAACTGTTTTTT. Translating it yields CASSYNRGTNEKLFF.

This clonotype has a count of ten or more. The chain links TRBV7-6 to TRBJ2-5; possibly TRBD1 or TRBD2 for D (5 bases each). The CDR3 loop spans 16 amino acids. The V end was cut by 1 base, the J end by 5 bases, with 17 bases between. Germline CDR1 SGHVS, CDR2 FNYEAQ. The CDR3 coding sequence is TGTGCCAGCAGCTTAGGGGGGACGATTGAGGTGGAGACCCAGTACTTC. Its protein product is CASSLGGTIEVETQYF.